A single sample is the source of the 29 T cell receptor beta chains below, sequenced in a study of regulatory T cells in long-lasting Graves disease. Time point indicated: newly diagnosed GD, antithyroid drugs for less than 3 months. Scientists built the TCR library using RNA that was extracted from PBMCs. CDR3 regions were amplified by Arm-PCR using iRepertoire HTBI primers to build TCR beta libraries. TCRdb re-called the multiplex PCR reads with MiXCR, one entry per CDR3 protein. The table includes about 540,000 distinct CDR3 sequences, roughly 14% detected once. These same data were also listed under a study on T cells in Graves' hyperthyroidism and ophthalmopathy.

The source material was peripheral blood mononuclear cells (PBMCs), sampled at new diagnosis, from a patient treated with antithyroid drugs. Source of these receptors: a man aged 25 to 45 with Graves disease.

This clonotype came up a few times. The V and J genes are TRBV30 and TRBJ2-2; D gene uncertain. V dropped 2 bases and J dropped 4 bases, with 2 bases sitting between them. Germline V CDR1 and CDR2: GTSNPN, SVGIG (reference sequence). The length of the CDR3 is 11 residues. The DNA for the CDR3 is TGTGCCTGGAGTCTCACCGGGGAGCTGTTTTTT. Its translation is CAWSLTGELFF.

This clonotype was counted many times. This sequence joins TRBV6-1 and TRBJ2-3, with TRBD1 matching over 11 bases. The germline gives CDR1 MNHNS, CDR2 SASEGT. The CDR3 is 16 residues long. V was clipped by 6 bases and J by 2 bases; unmatched bases: 7. This CDR3 is CASRSGTGGNTDTQYF. The CDR3 coding sequence is TGTGCCAGCAGGTCCGGGACAGGGGGAAACACAGATACGCAGTATTTT.

A few counts support this clonotype. This probably arose from a read error, given a far larger clone one base away. The chain couples TRBV5-1 to TRBJ2-3, with 8 bases lining up with TRBD2. This CDR3 comprises 16 residues. Per the germline V gene, CDR1 is SGHRS and CDR2 is YFSETQ. CDR3 nucleotides: TGTGCCAGCGGCTTAGATCGGGCTAGCGGGCCTGATACGCAGTATTTT. Amino acids: CASGLDRASGPDTQYF.

This clonotype was seen repeatedly, ten times or more. J is TRBJ2-7 and V is TRBV12-3 or TRBV12-4; possibly TRBD2 for D (6 bases). Trimming removed 4 bases at V and 0 bases at J, with 13 bases between. The CDR3 is 15 amino acids. This CDR3 reads CASSYSGGASYEQYF. The CDR3 coding sequence is TGTGCCAGCAGTTACTCAGGCGGGGCCTCCTACGAGCAGTACTTC.

This chain uses TRBV5-4 with TRBJ1-5; 10 bases map to TRBD1. The CDR3 runs to 16 residues. The J segment lost 4 bases and the V segment lost 4 bases, leaving 8 bases of the junction unmatched. Germline values: CDR1 SGHNT, CDR2 YYREEE (reference sequence). CDR3 sequence reads: CASSRDGTGDNQPQHF. The CDR3 region has the DNA TGTGCCAGCAGCCGGGACGGGACAGGGGATAATCAGCCCCAGCATTTT.

This clonotype was seen a handful of times. The V call is TRBV10-3, the J call TRBJ1-2, with D possibly TRBD1 on 5 matching bases. Germline V gene lookup returns CDR1 ENHRY and CDR2 SYGVKD. The V and J ends lost 2 bases and 6 bases respectively, with 10 bases between them. This CDR3 contains 13 residues. The CDR3 DNA sequence: TGTGCCATCAGTGAGCCTGACAGAAATGGCTACACCTTC. The encoded protein is CAISEPDRNGYTF.

This clonotype was seen ten or more times. This chain links TRBV20-1 with TRBJ2-7; D gene ambiguous. Germline V gene sequence: CDR1 DFQATT, CDR2 SNEGSKA (reference sequence). CDR3 length: 12 residues. The V end was cut by 6 bases, the J end by 3 bases, with 12 bases between. CDR3 DNA sequence: TGCAGTGCCCCGTTGGGGATCTACGAGCAGTACTTC. This sequence encodes CSAPLGIYEQYF.

At least ten counts were recorded for this clonotype. The rearrangement links TRBV2 to TRBJ2-1; 11 bases are a match to TRBD2. Germline values: CDR1 SNHLY, CDR2 FYNNEI. This CDR3 has 16 amino acids. After removal of 6 bases from V and 8 bases from J, the junction contained 12 bases not matched to a gene. This CDR3 is CASSLAGTSGRHEQFF. The CDR3 nucleotides read TGTGCCAGCAGCCTTGCCGGGACTAGCGGTCGTCATGAGCAGTTCTTC.

The chain combines TRBV6-2 or TRBV6-3 with TRBJ1-2; perhaps TRBD1 as D (6 bases). Between the trimmed V and J ends, which lost 6 bases and 3 bases, there was a span of 20 bases. The CDR3 consists of 16 residues. CDR1 is MNHEY, CDR2 SVGEGT, per germline. The CDR3, as DNA: TGTGCCAGCAGCCCTATCGGGGGGCGCTGGGACTATGGCTACACCTTC. Protein sequence: CASSPIGGRWDYGYTF.

In this sample, this clonotype turned up many times. The genes are TRBV12-3 or TRBV12-4 and TRBJ2-5; weak D call: TRBD1 (6 bases). V was shortened by 5 bases and J by 1 base, with 11 bases between the two germline ends. CDR3 length: 14 residues. CDR3: CASSTTGPQETQYF. In nucleotides, the CDR3 is TGTGCCAGCAGTACCACAGGGCCCCAAGAGACCCAGTACTTC.

The V and J genes are TRBV19 and TRBJ1-1, with D possibly TRBD1 on 5 matching bases. Germline lookup yields CDR1 LNHDA and CDR2 SQIVND (reference sequence). V lost 7 bases, J lost 4 bases, and 16 bases lay in between. The CDR3 has 14 amino acids. The DNA for the CDR3 is TGTGCCAGTACCGGAGGGGCAGTTGGCACTGAAGCTTTCTTT. Amino acids: CASTGGAVGTEAFF.

This clonotype was counted between two and nine times. The rearrangement joins TRBV10-3 to TRBJ2-5; TRBD2 might be the D (6 bases). CDR1 and CDR2 (germline): ENHRY, SYGVKD. V was shortened by 6 bases and J by 5 bases, with 19 bases between the two germline ends. CDR3 length: 15 amino acids. The CDR3 nucleotides read TGTGCCATCAGCGTTAGCGGTACCCCTGGGGAGACCCAGTACTTC. As protein: CAISVSGTPGETQYF.

This clonotype appeared many times. The rearrangement uses TRBV7-2 and TRBJ2-2; perhaps D is TRBD1 or TRBD2 (5 bases each). The V end was cut by 7 bases, the J end by 6 bases, with 21 bases between. The CDR3 sequence is 16 residues long. From germline, CDR1 is SGHTA and CDR2 FQGNSA. The CDR3 loop reads CASNPTDSGTPGELFF. The CDR3 nucleotides read TGTGCCAGCAACCCGACGGACTCCGGGACCCCCGGGGAGCTGTTTTTT.

This clonotype was counted many times. The V call is TRBV2, the J call TRBJ2-7; 11 bases line up with TRBD2. The CDR3 is made up of 15 amino acids. The V and J ends lost 6 bases and 3 bases, in that order; junction bases with no gene match: 7. Germline V gene data show CDR1 as SNHLY and CDR2 as FYNNEI. The CDR3 here is CASRVGTSGHYEQYF. The CDR3 nucleotides read TGTGCCAGCAGGGTTGGGACTAGCGGACACTACGAGCAGTACTTC.

This clonotype came up many times. The chain couples TRBV11-2 to TRBJ2-1, with 8 bases identical to TRBD1. V trimming: 4 bases; J trimming: 8 bases; junction bases outside the gene matches: 10. Per the germline V gene, CDR1 is SGHAT and CDR2 is FQNNGV. The CDR3 sequence is 15 residues long. The CDR3 DNA reads as TGTGCCAGCAGCTCGCACAGGGGGGCGGGCGATGAGCAGTTCTTC. It yields the protein CASSSHRGAGDEQFF.

This clonotype was observed at least ten times. J is TRBJ2-7 and V is TRBV30; 7 positions match TRBD2. The CDR3 runs to 14 residues. The V segment lost 5 bases and the J segment 2 bases; nucleotides outside the gene matches: 9. CDR1 is GTSNPN, CDR2 SVGIG, per germline (reference sequence). The CDR3 protein is CAWEEIAGPYEQYF. For the CDR3, the DNA is TGTGCCTGGGAAGAGATAGCGGGTCCCTACGAGCAGTACTTC.

In this sample, this clonotype turned up many times. This chain links TRBV6-5 with TRBJ2-7; 10 bases agree with TRBD1. The CDR3 is made up of 15 amino acids. V dropped 0 bases and J dropped 3; count of bases not matched to a gene: 2. The germline V gene encodes CDR1 MNHEY and CDR2 SVGAGI. CDR3 protein: CASSYSRDRGYEQYF. The CDR3 DNA reads as TGTGCCAGCAGTTACTCGAGGGACAGGGGCTACGAGCAGTACTTC.

The CDR3 reads CAWSFKGGRNSPLHF. CDR3 DNA: TGTGCCTGGAGTTTTAAAGGGGGCCGAAATTCACCCCTCCACTTT. This chain joins TRBV30 and TRBJ1-6, with TRBD1 matching 7 bases. The CDR3 loop spans 15 amino acids. V shed 2 bases, J shed 7 bases, and the junction held 8 bases outside the gene matches. Germline-derived CDR1 and CDR2 are GTSNPN and SVGIG (reference sequence).

The chain joins TRBV30 to TRBJ1-1; no reliable D call. CDR3 length: 11 amino acids. Trimming cost V 4 bases and J 6 bases, with 9 bases left between them. CDR1 and CDR2 from the germline V gene are GTSNPN and SVGIG (reference sequence). DNA of the CDR3: TGTGCCTGGATTGGCAGCTCTGAAGCTTTCTTT. Translation: CAWIGSSEAFF.

Many counts were recorded for this clonotype. The V call is TRBV12-3 or TRBV12-4, the J call TRBJ1-3; 7 nucleotides align to TRBD1. J gave up 2 bases and V 5 bases, and 6 bases lay outside the gene matches. The CDR3 has 15 residues. The CDR3: CASSIGTVAGNTIYF. The CDR3 DNA is TGTGCCAGCAGTATAGGGACAGTGGCTGGAAACACCATATATTTT.

V is TRBV6-7 and J is TRBJ1-5; the D gene is possibly TRBD1 (5 bases). TRBV6-7 is an open reading frame whose function is uncertain. The CDR3 is 18 residues long. V lost 0 bases and J lost 2, with 17 bases in between. This CDR3 is CASSYSSIGQGCNQPQHF. CDR3 nucleotide sequence: TGTGCCAGCAGTTACTCGAGTATCGGCCAGGGCTGCAATCAGCCCCAGCATTTT.

The chain couples TRBV12-3 or TRBV12-4 to TRBJ2-4; D may be TRBD1 (6 bases). CDR3 length equals 15 residues. V was cut by 6 bases and J by 13 bases, with 25 bases left in between. CDR3 DNA: TGTGCCAGCAGCCATACAGGGAGCTCCTACAATGAGCAGTACTTC. Residues: CASSHTGSSYNEQYF.

This clonotype was seen ten or more times. The V gene is TRBV11-2, the J gene TRBJ2-7, with D perhaps matching TRBD2 (5 bases). Germline assignment: CDR1 SGHAT and CDR2 FQNNGV. This CDR3 spans 12 amino acids. The chain's CDR3 is CASSLENGIVVV. CDR3 nucleotides: TGTGCCAGCAGCTTAGAAAACGGGATAGTAGTTGTC.

This clonotype was counted ten times or more. The chain employs TRBV27 and TRBJ1-1, with D unresolved. Trimming left V 4 bases short and J 9 bases short, with 15 bases between. The germline V gene has CDR1 MNHEY and CDR2 SMNVEV (reference sequence). The CDR3 consists of 13 residues. CDR3 region: CASSYAPVGKAFF. The CDR3 nucleotides are TGTGCCAGCAGTTATGCCCCCGTCGGTAAAGCTTTCTTT.

This clonotype was observed at least ten times. This chain connects TRBV5-1 to TRBJ2-7; 7 positions match TRBD2. CDR3 length: 13 residues. Per germline, CDR1 SGHRS and CDR2 YFSETQ. The trim removed 2 bases at V and 5 bases at J, leaving 4 bases unmatched. In nucleotides, the CDR3 is TGCGCCAGCAGCTTAGCGGGGAACCACGAGCAGTACTTC. Its translation: CASSLAGNHEQYF. Based on the CDR3 plus reference TRBV5-1 and TRBJ2-7, the full variable domain is KAGVTQTPRYLIKTRGQQVTLSCSPISGHRSVSWYQQTPGQGLQFLFEYFSETQRNKGNFPGRFSGRQFSNSRSEMNVSTLELGDSALYLCASSLAGNHEQYFGPGTRLTVT.

This clonotype was seen ten or more times. This chain joins TRBV12-3 or TRBV12-4 and TRBJ2-4, with D unresolved. Trimming cost V 9 bases and J 4 bases, with 10 bases left between them. There are 12 residues in the CDR3. CDR3 bases: TGTGCCAGTGGTCAGACTAAAAACATTCAGTACTTC. It yields the protein CASGQTKNIQYF.

The chain combines TRBV20-1 with TRBJ1-2; D not certain. Germline CDR1 and CDR2: DFQATT and SNEGSKA (reference sequence). The V end lost 3 bases, the J end lost 8 bases, and 10 bases lay between the germline ends. The CDR3 extends over 11 amino acids. DNA of the CDR3: TGCAGTGCTAGTGGAGTGAGCGGCTACACCTTC. The encoded protein is CSASGVSGYTF.

This clonotype came up many times. The V call is TRBV12-5, the J call TRBJ2-2; D gene ambiguous. The CDR3 has 15 residues. Germline V gene lookup returns CDR1 LGHNT and CDR2 FRNRAP. Trimming stripped 2 bases from V and 4 bases from J, with 11 bases between. In nucleotides, the CDR3 is TGTGCTAGTGGTTTGCCGTCCTGGGTCACCGGGGAGCTGTTTTTT. Residues: CASGLPSWVTGELFF.

This clonotype turned up a few times. The chain carries TRBV7-2 and TRBJ1-2, with D unclear. V was cut by 2 bases and J by 8 bases, with 15 bases left in between. CDR1 SGHTA and CDR2 FQGNSA come from the germline V gene. This CDR3 has 14 amino acids. The CDR3 protein is CASSLLGQYDGYTF. Here the CDR3 DNA reads TGTGCCAGCAGCTTATTAGGGCAGTATGACGGCTACACCTTC.